The 4 T cell receptor beta chains reported below all come from one sample, sequenced in a study of blood T cell repertoires in COVID-19. Measured with immunoSEQ multiplex PCR; TCRdb has only the in-frame clones, and not every one. The sample lists nearly 250,000 clones, just under 90% occurring once. Sample: PBMCs or T cells enriched from blood (not recorded which). All receptors come from a man aged 50 to 60 who had been exposed to COVID-19.

This chain connects TRBV28 to TRBJ1-2, with TRBD1 matching 7 bases. Germline V gives CDR1 MDHEN, CDR2 SYDVKM. The CDR3 contains 15 residues. After removal of 2 bases from V and 2 bases from J, the junction contained 5 bases not matched to a gene. The CDR3 loop is CASSLAGGKNYGYTF. The CDR3, as DNA: TGTGCCAGCAGTTTAGCAGGGGGAAAGAACTATGGCTACACCTTC.

The V gene is TRBV29-1, the J gene TRBJ1-1; no reliable D call. The CDR3 consists of 14 residues. Germline CDR1 and CDR2: SQVTM and ANQGSEA. The V end lost 4 bases, the J end lost 0 bases, and 12 bases lay between the germline ends. CDR3 sequence (DNA): TGCAGCGTTGTCGAGTATTCGGTGAACACTGAAGCTTTCTTT. Protein sequence: CSVVEYSVNTEAFF.

This clone appeared a single time. The chain has TRBV27 and TRBJ1-5; no firm D call. The V gene lost 0 bases and the J gene lost 11 bases, with 14 bases spanning the gap. The CDR3 sequence is 14 residues long. CDR1 is MNHEY and CDR2 is SMNVEV in the germline V gene (reference sequence). CDR3 in DNA: TGTGCCAGCAGTTTATCTGGAGTTATAGGAGCCCAGCATTTT. It specifies CASSLSGVIGAQHF.

The gene calls are TRBV3-1 (or the pseudogene TRBV3-2) and TRBJ2-7, with D tentatively TRBD2 (5 bases). The CDR3 contains 14 residues. Trimming pared 3 bases from V and 7 bases from J, leaving 16 bases between. The V gene's germline CDR1 is LGHDT and CDR2 YNNKEL (reference sequence). This CDR3 is CASSQALPRGEQYF. CDR3 nucleotides: TGTGCCAGCAGCCAGGCCCTCCCCAGAGGGGAGCAGTACTTC.